Each of the 27 T cell receptor beta chains below was sequenced from the same sample in a study of CD8 T cells in ankylosing spondylitis. Via MiXCR, TCRdb re-called the 5' RACE reads, giving one row per CDR3 protein. The sample lists roughly 200,000 distinct CDR3 sequences; about a quarter were seen once. Sequencing was carried out using blood, either unsorted or a sorted T cell fraction (not recorded which). These receptors all come from a male donor with ankylosing spondylitis or in good health (not recorded which).

V usage is TRBV7-2 and J usage is TRBJ2-7, with D possibly TRBD2 on 6 matching bases. V was trimmed by 2 bases and J by 6 bases, leaving 11 bases between them. Germline CDR1 is SGHTA and CDR2 is FQGNSA. The CDR3 has 13 residues. CDR3 region: CASSLSLLAEQYF. CDR3 coding DNA: TGTGCCAGCAGCTTATCGCTACTAGCCGAGCAGTACTTC. The variable domain in full, with the rest retrieved from reference TRBV7-2 and TRBJ2-7, is GAGVSQSPSNKVTEKGKDVELRCDPISGHTALYWYRQSLGQGLEFLIYFQGNSAPDKSGLPSDRFSAERTGGSVSTLTIQRTQQEDSAVYLCASSLSLLAEQYFGPGTRLTVT.

The V call is TRBV12-3 or TRBV12-4, the J call TRBJ1-1, with TRBD1 matching over 8 bases. V was pared by 5 bases and J by 5 bases, with 7 bases of the junction left unmatched. The CDR3 runs to 14 residues. The CDR3 sequence: CASSPQDRATEAFF. The CDR3 bases are TGTGCCAGCAGTCCTCAGGACAGGGCTACTGAAGCTTTCTTT.

The rearrangement links TRBV12-3 or TRBV12-4 to TRBJ2-2; D uncertain. V was shortened by 2 bases and J by 6 bases, with 7 bases between the two germline ends. The CDR3 consists of 13 residues. The CDR3 loop reads CASSLTTAGELFF. The CDR3 DNA follows: TGTGCCAGCAGTTTAACGACGGCCGGGGAGCTGTTTTTT.

Many counts were recorded for this clonotype. CDR3 bases: TGCAGTGCTAAAACGGGACTTAACTATGGCTACACCTTC. Translating it yields CSAKTGLNYGYTF. This chain connects TRBV20-1 to TRBJ1-2; D might be TRBD1 (5 bases). This CDR3 comprises 13 residues. V dropped 4 bases and J dropped 1 base, with 10 bases sitting between them. Germline V gene data show CDR1 as DFQATT and CDR2 as SNEGSKA (reference sequence).

V is TRBV20-1 and J is TRBJ2-7; 10 positions agree with TRBD2. The CDR3 is 15 residues long. Trimming took 0 bases from V and 5 from J; bases not matched to a gene: 7. Germline-derived CDR1 and CDR2 are DFQATT and SNEGSKA (reference sequence). The CDR3 region is CSARDLAGGVDEQYF. The CDR3 coding sequence is TGCAGTGCTAGAGATTTAGCGGGAGGAGTCGACGAGCAGTACTTC.

This clonotype was recorded at least ten times. The CDR3 is CASSLVGVTDTQYF. The DNA for the CDR3 is TGTGCCAGCAGCTTAGTCGGTGTTACAGATACGCAGTATTTT. This sequence joins TRBV7-6 and TRBJ2-3; no definite D call. The CDR3 spans 14 residues. Germline V gene lookup returns CDR1 SGHVS and CDR2 FNYEAQ. V was shortened by 1 base and J by 3 bases, with 8 bases between the two germline ends.

This clonotype came up many times. V usage is TRBV9 and J usage is TRBJ1-1, with D possibly being TRBD1 (6 bases). V dropped 0 bases and J dropped 2 bases, with 11 bases sitting between them. This CDR3 is built from 15 residues. Per germline, CDR1 SGDLS and CDR2 YYNGEE. Written as DNA, the CDR3 is TGTGCCAGCAGCGTAGAAACAGGGCAAAACACTGAAGCTTTCTTT. The encoded protein is CASSVETGQNTEAFF.

CDR3 DNA sequence: TGCGCCAGCAGCTTGGAGGGCAGCAATCAGCCCCAGCATTTT. This gives the protein CASSLEGSNQPQHF. V gene TRBV5-1 combines with J gene TRBJ1-5; D gene uncertain. Per the germline V gene, CDR1 is SGHRS and CDR2 is YFSETQ. The CDR3 spans 14 residues. V was clipped by 0 bases and J by 1 base, with 5 bases between them.

This clonotype was recorded a few times. The chain combines TRBV6-4 with TRBJ2-7; a weak D match, TRBD2 (5 bases). CDR1 is MRHNA and CDR2 is SNTAGT in the germline V gene. Trimming pared 2 bases from V and 3 bases from J, leaving 11 bases between. The CDR3 loop spans 14 amino acids. CDR3 sequence: CASSDPIRDYEQYF. The CDR3 DNA reads as TGTGCCAGCAGTGACCCTATACGGGACTACGAGCAGTACTTC.

The genes are TRBV27 and TRBJ2-2; D not resolved. Germline V gives CDR1 MNHEY, CDR2 SMNVEV (reference sequence). The CDR3 covers 14 residues. Trimming shortened V by 7 bases and J by 7 bases, and 16 bases separated the two germline ends. The DNA of the CDR3 is TGTGCCAGCATGATCCCGGGTCTGAACGGGGAGCTGTTTTTT. Its protein is CASMIPGLNGELFF.

The chain joins TRBV29-1 to TRBJ2-1, with TRBD1 matching over 9 bases. The germline V gene has CDR1 SQVTM and CDR2 ANQGSEA. Unmatched junction bases numbered 11, after V lost 7 bases and J lost 7 bases. This CDR3 has 14 residues. This CDR3 reads CSGAMGQGGNEQFF. The CDR3 DNA sequence: TGCAGCGGTGCAATGGGACAGGGAGGGAATGAGCAGTTCTTC.

Only a few counts were recorded for this clonotype. The chain joins TRBV4-3 to TRBJ2-1; TRBD2 matches 8 bases. V dropped 0 bases and J dropped 7; count of bases not matched to a gene: 2. This CDR3 region has 14 residues. Germline V gives CDR1 LGHNA, CDR2 YSLEER. This CDR3 reads CASSQESGSNEQFF. As DNA, the CDR3 is TGCGCCAGCAGCCAAGAGAGCGGGAGTAATGAGCAGTTCTTC.

The rearrangement joins TRBV5-3 to TRBJ1-1; a weak D match, TRBD1 (5 bases). TRBV5-3 is an open reading frame, and its role is uncertain. The CDR3 runs to 16 residues. V was pared by 4 bases and J by 3 bases, with 19 bases between. The CDR3 protein is CARSAQGPREDTEAFF. In DNA, the CDR3 is TGTGCCAGAAGCGCTCAGGGTCCTAGGGAGGACACTGAAGCTTTCTTT.

In nucleotides, the CDR3 is TGTGCCAGCAGCTTGGGGCGGGAGTTAGGCTCCTACGAGCAGTACTTC. This gives the protein CASSLGRELGSYEQYF. V and J are TRBV7-2 and TRBJ2-7; 7 bases match TRBD2. Germline-derived CDR1 and CDR2 are SGHTA and FQGNSA. The CDR3 has 16 residues. Losses at the gene ends were 3 bases for V and 0 bases for J; bases not matched to a gene: 8.

This clonotype was picked up a small number of times. The rearrangement links TRBV7-2 to TRBJ2-2; 11 nucleotides align to TRBD2. Germline V gives CDR1 SGHTA, CDR2 FQGNSA. The CDR3 sequence is 16 residues long. J was trimmed by 7 bases and V by 5 bases; bases with no gene match: 9. CDR3 loop: CASSKTSGRESGELFF. The CDR3 DNA sequence: TGTGCCAGCAGCAAAACTAGCGGGAGAGAAAGCGGGGAGCTGTTTTTT.

This chain connects TRBV20-1 to TRBJ1-5, with a tentative D call TRBD1 (5 bases). The CDR3 extends over 13 amino acids. Germline loops: CDR1 DFQATT, CDR2 SNEGSKA (reference sequence). The V end was cut by 5 bases, the J end by 4 bases, with 12 bases between. The CDR3 region is CSAPRDGNQPQHF. In DNA form, the CDR3 reads TGCAGTGCTCCCCGGGACGGAAATCAGCCCCAGCATTTT.

A few counts support this clonotype. The chain combines TRBV6-1 with TRBJ1-2, with unresolved D. The CDR3 contains 14 residues. CDR1 and CDR2 from the germline V gene are MNHNS and SASEGT. V gave up 3 bases and J gave up 2 bases, with 10 bases separating them. CDR3 sequence reads: CASSERHSNYGYTF. The CDR3 DNA reads as TGTGCCAGCAGTGAGAGGCACAGCAACTATGGCTACACCTTC.

Ten or more counts support this clonotype. The chain has TRBV15 and TRBJ2-3; D unclear. The ends were cut back, 3 bases at V and 6 bases at J, with 7 bases in the middle. CDR3 size: 12 residues. Germline V gives CDR1 LNHNV, CDR2 YYDKDF (reference sequence). CDR3 sequence reads: CATSSSTDTQYF. The CDR3 nucleotides read TGTGCCACCAGCAGCTCTACCGATACGCAGTATTTT.

This clonotype was recorded at least ten times. The rearrangement uses TRBV5-1 and TRBJ1-5, with TRBD1 as a possible D gene (5 bases). V gave up 4 bases and J gave up 5 bases, with 10 bases separating them. This CDR3 contains 13 residues. Germline loops: CDR1 SGHRS, CDR2 YFSETQ. The CDR3 sequence: CASSADRDQPQHF. The CDR3 bases are TGCGCCAGCAGCGCTGACAGAGATCAGCCCCAGCATTTT. The full variable domain, with the rest looked up from reference TRBV5-1 and TRBJ1-5, is KAGVTQTPRYLIKTRGQQVTLSCSPISGHRSVSWYQQTPGQGLQFLFEYFSETQRNKGNFPGRFSGRQFSNSRSEMNVSTLELGDSALYLCASSADRDQPQHFGDGTRLSIL.

This clonotype was counted a few times. J is TRBJ2-1 and V is TRBV5-1, with D perhaps matching TRBD1 (5 bases). CDR3 length: 15 residues. V lost 1 base to trimming and J lost 2 bases, with 10 bases between them. Germline CDR1 is SGHRS and CDR2 is YFSETQ. CDR3 sequence (DNA): TGCGCCAGCAGCTTGTGGGCAGGGCCCTACAATGAGCAGTTCTTC. Encoded protein: CASSLWAGPYNEQFF.

This clonotype was found many times. The chain recombines TRBV11-1 with TRBJ2-7; TRBD1 matches 7 bases. The V segment lost 5 bases and the J segment 4 bases; nucleotides outside the gene matches: 8. Germline CDR1 is SGHAT and CDR2 is FQDESV (reference sequence). The CDR3 spans 14 residues. CDR3 protein: CASSDNRGRYEQYF. The CDR3 region has the DNA TGTGCCAGCAGCGACAACAGGGGCCGTTACGAGCAGTACTTC.

The V call is TRBV5-5, the J call TRBJ2-7; 11 bases are shared with TRBD1. CDR1 and CDR2 from the germline V gene are SGHKS and YYEKEE (reference sequence). The CDR3 loop spans 15 amino acids. Trimming cost V 3 bases and J 7 bases; bases outside gene matches: 9. The CDR3 here is CASSYIGQGAGEQYF. CDR3 sequence (DNA): TGTGCCAGCAGCTACATTGGACAGGGGGCGGGTGAGCAGTACTTC.

This clonotype was counted many times. This sequence joins TRBV7-8 and TRBJ2-2, with D possibly being TRBD1 (7 bases). This CDR3 is 15 amino acids long. From germline, CDR1 is SGHVS and CDR2 FQNEAQ. V was cut by 6 bases and J by 0 bases, with 11 bases left in between. The CDR3 DNA is TGTGCCAGCAGGGCGGGACAGCCGAACACCGGGGAGCTGTTTTTT. Its protein product is CASRAGQPNTGELFF.

This clonotype was seen only a few times. The chain recombines TRBV20-1 with TRBJ2-5; 7 bases are shared with TRBD2. The CDR3 runs to 14 residues. Germline CDR1 is DFQATT and CDR2 is SNEGSKA (reference sequence). V was clipped by 0 bases and J by 4 bases; unmatched bases: 5. CDR3 residues: CSARDWAGVETQYF. Here the CDR3 DNA reads TGCAGTGCTAGAGATTGGGCGGGAGTAGAGACCCAGTACTTC.

This clonotype has ten or more counts. The chain carries TRBV7-3 and TRBJ2-7; D might be TRBD2 (7 bases). V dropped 1 base and J dropped 6 bases, with 10 bases sitting between them. Germline V gene data show CDR1 as SGHTA and CDR2 as FQGTGA. The CDR3 length is 13 residues. The CDR3: CASSLKGGSEQYF. CDR3 coding DNA: TGTGCCAGCAGCTTAAAGGGGGGGAGCGAGCAGTACTTC.

This clonotype was seen many times. V and J are TRBV6-1 and TRBJ2-7; maybe TRBD2 (6 bases). CDR3 length: 16 amino acids. Looked up from germline, CDR1 is MNHNS and CDR2 is SASEGT. Trimming pared 6 bases from V and 3 bases from J, leaving 21 bases between. The CDR3 DNA sequence: TGTGCCAGCAGACAAGCAAGGACTACCCACTTCTACGAGCAGTACTTC. This translates into CASRQARTTHFYEQYF.

Ten or more counts support this clonotype. The V and J genes are TRBV20-1 and TRBJ2-5, with D maybe TRBD2 (5 bases). This CDR3 contains 14 residues. Germline loops: CDR1 DFQATT, CDR2 SNEGSKA (reference sequence). V lost 0 bases and J lost 4, with 12 bases in between. The CDR3 region is CSARDRRGGETQYF. In DNA, the CDR3 is TGCAGTGCTAGAGACCGACGGGGTGGAGAGACCCAGTACTTC.